These T cell receptor beta chains were read from a single sample in a study of blood T cells in healthy people across ages. One entry per CDR3 protein results from TCRdb running MiXCR on the 5' RACE reads. The sample contains around 1,100,000 distinct CDR3 sequences, roughly two fifths of which appear only once. Sequencing used blood. The receptors were sampled from a man aged 18 to 35 in good health. CDR3s include the opening cysteine and the closing phenylalanine or tryptophan. The D gene is left open where the match is weak. Not every row has a clone size; where given, it reads once, few, many or a size class.

D gene	clone size	V gene	J gene	CDR3 protein	CDR3 DNA
.	.	TRBV7-3	TRBJ1-2	CASSLEVEGEPQYGYTF	TGTGCCAGCAGCTTAGAAGTTGAGGGCGAACCTCAGTATGGCTACACCTTC
TRBD2	.	TRBV6-5	TRBJ2-3	CASSSPSGGAWDTQYF	TGTGCCAGCAGTTCCCCTAGCGGGGGGGCATGGGATACGCAGTATTTT
.	.	TRBV27	TRBJ2-2	CASSFRTYRTGELFF	TGTGCCAGCAGTTTCAGGACCTATCGCACCGGGGAGCTGTTTTTT
.	.	TRBV9	TRBJ2-3	CASSVGGNRVTDTQYF	TGTGCCAGCAGCGTAGGAGGGAATAGGGTCACAGATACGCAGTATTTT
.	.	TRBV9	TRBJ2-7	CASSVNLGGEQYF	TGTGCCAGCAGCGTAAATTTGGGTGGCGAGCAGTACTTC
.	few	TRBV7-2	TRBJ1-1	CASSPQGQSMNTEAFF	TGTGCCAGCAGCCCCCAGGGACAAAGCATGAACACTGAAGCTTTCTTT
.	.	TRBV2	TRBJ2-7	CASSEGQTLEYF	TGTGCCAGCAGTGAAGGACAGACCTTGGAGTACTTC
TRBD2	.	TRBV7-6	TRBJ2-1	CASSLLWTSGAIQETQFF	TGTGCCAGCAGCTTATTATGGACTAGCGGGGCGATCCAAGAGACCCAGTTCTTC
TRBD1	.	TRBV29-1	TRBJ1-1	CSASDRGSSAEAFF	TGCAGCGCCTCGGACAGGGGTTCTTCCGCTGAAGCTTTCTTT
.	few	TRBV7-2	TRBJ2-2	CASSKRRVLTNTGELFF	TGTGCCAGCAGCAAACGGAGGGTCCTAACGAACACCGGGGAGCTGTTTTTT
TRBD1	few	TRBV6-2/TRBV6-3	TRBJ2-1	CASKTDRVWGEQFF	TGTGCCAGCAAAACCGACAGGGTCTGGGGTGAGCAGTTCTTC
.	.	TRBV5-1	TRBJ2-3	CASSFLGGEADTQYF	TGCGCCAGCAGCTTTTTGGGCGGGGAGGCAGATACGCAGTATTTT